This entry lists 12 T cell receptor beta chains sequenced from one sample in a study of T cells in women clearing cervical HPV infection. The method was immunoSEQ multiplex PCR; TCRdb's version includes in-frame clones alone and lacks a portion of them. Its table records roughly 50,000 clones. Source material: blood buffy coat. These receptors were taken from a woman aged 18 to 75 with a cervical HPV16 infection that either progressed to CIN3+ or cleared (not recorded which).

The part of the CDR3 DNA that was read is TGTGCCAGCAGCTTGTTGACACGGGGGGCTTTGACCGGGGAG. Residues: CASSLLTRGALTGE. The entire CDR3 sequence reads CASSLLTRGALTGELFF. The chain combines TRBV7-6 with TRBJ2-2; TRBD2 is a possible D gene (7 bases). The read terminates 3 residues before the CDR3 end, so the remaining end is supplied by the germline J gene. CDR1 SGHVS and CDR2 FNYEAQ come from the germline V gene. Trimming took 3 bases from V and 5 from J, leaving 19 bases between them. The CDR3 consists of 17 residues.

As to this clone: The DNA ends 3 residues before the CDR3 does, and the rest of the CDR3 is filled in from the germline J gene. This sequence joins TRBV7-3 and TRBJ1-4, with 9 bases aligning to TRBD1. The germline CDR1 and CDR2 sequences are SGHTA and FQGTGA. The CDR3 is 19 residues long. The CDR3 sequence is CASSLSRQGVGSYNSPLFF. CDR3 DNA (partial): TGTGCCAGCAGCTTAAGTCGACAGGGGGTAGGCTCCTATAATTCACCA.

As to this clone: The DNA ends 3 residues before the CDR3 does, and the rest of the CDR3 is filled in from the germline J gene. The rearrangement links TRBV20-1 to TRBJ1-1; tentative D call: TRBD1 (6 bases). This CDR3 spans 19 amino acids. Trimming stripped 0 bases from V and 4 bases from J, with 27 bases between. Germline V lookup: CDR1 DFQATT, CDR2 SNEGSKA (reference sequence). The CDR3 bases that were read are TGCAGTGCTAGAGAGGGCCCATTCTACTCAGGGGAAAAGAGCACTGAA. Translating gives CSAREGPFYSGEKSTE. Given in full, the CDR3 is CSAREGPFYSGEKSTEAFF.

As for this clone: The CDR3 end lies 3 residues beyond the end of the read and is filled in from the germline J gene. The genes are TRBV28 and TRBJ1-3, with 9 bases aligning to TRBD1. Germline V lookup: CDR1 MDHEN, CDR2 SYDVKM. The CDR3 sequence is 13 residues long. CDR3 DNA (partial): TGTGCCAGCAGTCACCCGACAGGGGGACCC. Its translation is CASSHPTGGP. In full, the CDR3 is CASSHPTGGPIYF.

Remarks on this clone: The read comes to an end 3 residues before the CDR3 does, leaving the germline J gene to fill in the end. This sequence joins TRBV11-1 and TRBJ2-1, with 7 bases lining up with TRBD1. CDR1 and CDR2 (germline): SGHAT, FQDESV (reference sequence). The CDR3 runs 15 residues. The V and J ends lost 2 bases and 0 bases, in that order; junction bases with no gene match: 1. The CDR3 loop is CASSLWDSSYNEQFF. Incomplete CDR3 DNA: TGTGCCAGCAGCTTATGGGACAGCTCCTACAATGAG.

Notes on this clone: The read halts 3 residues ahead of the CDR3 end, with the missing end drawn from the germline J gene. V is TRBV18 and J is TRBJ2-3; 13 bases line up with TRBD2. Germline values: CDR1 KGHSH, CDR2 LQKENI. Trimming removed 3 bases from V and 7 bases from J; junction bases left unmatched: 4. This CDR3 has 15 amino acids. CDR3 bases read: TGTGCCAGCTCACCCGGACTAGCGGGGGCCAATACG. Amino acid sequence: CASSPGLAGANT. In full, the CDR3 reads CASSPGLAGANTQYF.

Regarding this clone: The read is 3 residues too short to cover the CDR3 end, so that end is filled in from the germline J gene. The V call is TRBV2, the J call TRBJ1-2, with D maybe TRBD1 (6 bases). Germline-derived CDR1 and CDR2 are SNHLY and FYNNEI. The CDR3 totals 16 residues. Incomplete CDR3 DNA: TGTGCCAGCAGTGAAGAGGGTAAACCAGGGGCGGGAGGC. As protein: CASSEEGKPGAGG. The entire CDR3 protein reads CASSEEGKPGAGGYTF.

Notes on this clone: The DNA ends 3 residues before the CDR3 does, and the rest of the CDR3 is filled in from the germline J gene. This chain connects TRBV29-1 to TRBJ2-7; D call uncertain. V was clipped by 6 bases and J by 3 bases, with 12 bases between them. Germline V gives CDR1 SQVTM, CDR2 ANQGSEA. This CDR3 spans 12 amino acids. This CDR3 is CSVRRLDYEQYF. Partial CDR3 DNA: TGCAGCGTCCGTAGACTGGACTACGAG.

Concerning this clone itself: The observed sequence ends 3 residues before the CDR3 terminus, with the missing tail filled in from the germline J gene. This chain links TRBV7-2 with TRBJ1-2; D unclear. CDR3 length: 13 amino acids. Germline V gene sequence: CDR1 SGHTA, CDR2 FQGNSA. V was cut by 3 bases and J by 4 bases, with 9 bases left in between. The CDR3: CASSFEAFYGYTF. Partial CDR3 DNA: TGTGCCAGCAGCTTTGAAGCTTTCTATGGC.

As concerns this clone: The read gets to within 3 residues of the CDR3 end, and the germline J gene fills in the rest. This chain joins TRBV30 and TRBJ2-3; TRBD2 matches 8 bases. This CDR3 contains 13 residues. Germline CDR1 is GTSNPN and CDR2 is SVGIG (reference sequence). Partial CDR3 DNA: TGTGCCTGGGGAGCGGGAGATCTTAAGGCG. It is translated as CAWGAGDLKA. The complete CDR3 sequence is CAWGAGDLKAQYF. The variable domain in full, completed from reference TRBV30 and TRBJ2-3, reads SQTIHQWPATLVQPVGSPLSLECTVEGTSNPNLYWYRQAAGRGLQLLFYSVGIGQISSEVPQNLSASRPQDRQFILSSKKLLLSDSGFYLCAWGAGDLKAQYFGPGTRLTVL.

The sequenced CDR3 bases are TGCGCCAGCAGCTTGGCCGGGTCAGATACG. Its protein product is CASSLAGSDT. The CDR3 in its entirety is CASSLAGSDTQYF. V usage is TRBV5-1 and J usage is TRBJ2-3; D is unresolved. Read coverage stops 3 residues before the CDR3 terminus; the germline J gene supplies the remainder. The V gene lost 0 bases and the J gene lost 4 bases, with 6 bases spanning the gap. Germline CDR1 is SGHRS and CDR2 is YFSETQ. This CDR3 spans 13 amino acids.

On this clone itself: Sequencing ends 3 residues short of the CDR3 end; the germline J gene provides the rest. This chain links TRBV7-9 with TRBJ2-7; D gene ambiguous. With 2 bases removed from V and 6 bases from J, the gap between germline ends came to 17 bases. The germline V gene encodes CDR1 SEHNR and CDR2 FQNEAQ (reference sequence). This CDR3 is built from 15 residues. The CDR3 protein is CASSLSPSLVGEQYF. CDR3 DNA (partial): TGTGCCAGCAGCTTAAGCCCGAGTCTAGTCGGCGAG.